This entry describes one TCR beta chain. No antigen is known for it. This entry belongs to a study of blood T cells in healthy people across ages. This CDR3 spans 15 amino acids. Germline-derived CDR1 and CDR2 are LNHNV and YYDKDF (reference sequence). The V end lost 4 bases, the J end lost 0 bases, and 12 bases lay between the germline ends. The use of a sample-barcoded 5' primer and a J-beta primer mix characterized a second PCR of roughly 6 to 11 cycles. TCRdb reprocessed the 5' RACE reads via MiXCR and lists one record per CDR3 protein. The sample has hundreds of thousands of distinct CDR3 sequences, about 30% seen once. Broader study findings: More naive CD4+ cells and higher diversity were found in long-lived than in aged donors. PBMCs left unsorted prevented a conclusive naive versus antigen-experienced comparison. Across the age range, TCR beta diversity per million T cells fell in a roughly linear way.

Sequenced material: blood. This receptor was obtained from an elderly woman in good health. V is TRBV15 and J is TRBJ1-2; a possible D gene is TRBD1 (5 bases). As DNA, the CDR3 is TGTGCCACCAGCACCGGGGCAGAGGCTAACTATGGCTACACCTTC. The encoded protein is CATSTGAEANYGYTF.